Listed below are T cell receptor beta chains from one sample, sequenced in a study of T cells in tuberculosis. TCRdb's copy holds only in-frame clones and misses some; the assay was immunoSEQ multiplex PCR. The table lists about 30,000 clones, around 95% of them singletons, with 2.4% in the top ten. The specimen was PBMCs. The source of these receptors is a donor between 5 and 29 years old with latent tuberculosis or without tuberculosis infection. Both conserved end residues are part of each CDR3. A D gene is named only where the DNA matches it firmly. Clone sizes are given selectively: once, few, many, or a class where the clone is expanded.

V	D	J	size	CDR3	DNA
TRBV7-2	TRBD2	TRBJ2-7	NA	CASSSRTSGAGEQYF	TGTGCCAGCAGCTCGCGGACTAGCGGGGCTGGGGAGCAGTACTTC
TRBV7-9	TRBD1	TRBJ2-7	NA	CASSSPLDRVEQYF	TGTGCCAGCAGCTCCCCTTTGGACAGGGTCGAGCAGTACTTC
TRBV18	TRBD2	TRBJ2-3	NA	CASSPILAGGVTDTQYF	TGTGCCAGCTCACCGATCCTAGCGGGAGGGGTGACAGATACGCAGTATTTT
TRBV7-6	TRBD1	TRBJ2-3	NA	CASRQTGGDTQYF	TGTGCCAGCAGGCAAACAGGGGGTGATACGCAGTATTTT
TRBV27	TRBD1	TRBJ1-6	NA	CASSFGTGGNSPLHF	TGTGCCAGCAGTTTCGGGACAGGGGGTAATTCACCCCTCCACTTT
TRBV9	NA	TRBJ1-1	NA	CASSVESGSTSNTEAFF	TGTGCCAGCAGCGTAGAGTCGGGGTCCACCTCGAACACTGAAGCTTTCTTT
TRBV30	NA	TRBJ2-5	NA	CAWSSGGETQYF	TGTGCCTGGAGTTCCGGTGGAGAGACCCAGTACTTC
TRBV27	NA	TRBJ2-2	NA	CASSQGINAGELFF	TGTGCCAGCAGCCAGGGGATTAACGCCGGGGAGCTGTTTTTT
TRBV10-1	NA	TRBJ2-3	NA	CASSYSGVGDTQYF	TGCGCCAGCAGTTATTCAGGGGTGGGAGATACGCAGTATTTT
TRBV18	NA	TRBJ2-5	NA	CASSYGDQETQYF	TGTGCCAGCTCATACGGGGACCAAGAGACCCAGTACTTC
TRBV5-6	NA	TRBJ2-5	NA	CASRNFRGRVETQYF	TGTGCCAGCAGAAACTTCAGGGGTCGGGTCGAGACCCAGTACTTC
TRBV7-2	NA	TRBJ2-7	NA	CASGSGESREQYF	TGTGCCAGCGGATCAGGGGAAAGTCGCGAGCAGTACTTC
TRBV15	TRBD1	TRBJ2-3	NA	CATSNANRGLSDTQYF	TGTGCCACCAGCAATGCTAACAGGGGGCTATCAGATACGCAGTATTTT
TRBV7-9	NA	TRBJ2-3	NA	CASRAGNTDTQYF	TGTGCCAGCAGGGCGGGGAACACAGATACGCAGTATTTT
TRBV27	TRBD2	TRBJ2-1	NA	CASSRGTSGSLEQFF	TGTGCCAGCAGTCGCGGGACTAGCGGGAGTCTCGAGCAGTTCTTC
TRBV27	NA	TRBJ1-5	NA	CASSPQVRGNQPQHF	TGTGCCAGCAGTCCCCAGGTACGAGGCAATCAGCCCCAGCATTTT
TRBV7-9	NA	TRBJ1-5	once	CASSAGHYINQPQHF	TGTGCCAGCAGCGCCGGACACTATATCAATCAGCCCCAGCATTTT
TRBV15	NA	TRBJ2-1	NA	CATSRDPGGYNEQFF	TGTGCCACCAGCAGAGATCCCGGGGGCTACAATGAGCAGTTCTTC
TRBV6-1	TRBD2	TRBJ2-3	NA	CASSEGTRLDTQYF	TGTGCCAGCAGTGAGGGGACTAGGCTAGATACGCAGTATTTT
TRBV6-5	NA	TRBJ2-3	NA	CASSRQFRDTQYF	TGTGCCAGCAGTAGACAGTTCCGAGATACGCAGTATTTT
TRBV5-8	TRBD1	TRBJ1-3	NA	CASSLEGTGQTVSGNTIYF	TGTGCCAGCAGCTTGGAAGGGACAGGCCAAACCGTCTCTGGAAACACCATATATTTT
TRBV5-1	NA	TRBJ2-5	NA	CASSLVDSSQETQYF	TGCGCCAGCAGCTTAGTGGACAGTTCACAAGAGACCCAGTACTTC
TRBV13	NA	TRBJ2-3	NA	CASSTRLDTDTQYF	TGTGCCAGCAGCACTCGACTAGACACAGATACGCAGTATTTT
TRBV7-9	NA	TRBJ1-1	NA	CASTPLNTEAFF	TGTGCCTCTACGCCTTTGAACACTGAAGCTTTCTTT
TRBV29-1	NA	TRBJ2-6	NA	CSVEVAGSGANVLTF	TGCAGCGTTGAAGTCGCGGGCTCTGGGGCCAACGTCCTGACTTTC
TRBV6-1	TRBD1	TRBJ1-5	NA	CASSEATGGNQPQHF	TGTGCCAGCAGTGAAGCGACAGGGGGCAACCAGCCCCAGCATTTT
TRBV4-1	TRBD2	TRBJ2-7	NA	CASSVLLALTSYEQYF	TGCGCCAGCAGCGTCTTACTAGCGCTTACTTCCTACGAGCAGTACTTC
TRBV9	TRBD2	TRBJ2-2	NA	CASSVEREPGELFF	TGTGCCAGCAGCGTCGAGCGGGAGCCCGGGGAGCTGTTTTTT
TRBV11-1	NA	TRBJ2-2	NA	CASSLRLTNTGELFF	TGTGCCAGCAGCTTAAGACTGACGAACACCGGGGAGCTGTTTTTT
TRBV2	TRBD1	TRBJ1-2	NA	CASSSGTGVESNYGYTF	TGTGCCAGCAGCTCCGGGACAGGGGTTGAAAGTAACTATGGCTACACCTTC
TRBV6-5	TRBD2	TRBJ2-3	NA	CASSSGTRKDTQYF	TGTGCCAGCAGTTCCGGGACTAGGAAAGATACGCAGTATTTT
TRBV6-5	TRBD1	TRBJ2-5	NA	CASSSQTGGTQETQYF	TGTGCCAGCAGTTCCCAGACAGGGGGGACCCAAGAGACCCAGTACTTC
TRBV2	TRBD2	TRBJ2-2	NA	CASSGYSGGSTGELFF	TGTGCCAGCTCGGGTTATAGCGGGGGTAGCACCGGGGAGCTGTTTTTT
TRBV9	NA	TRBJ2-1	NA	CASSLGLLYNEQFF	TGTGCCAGCAGCTTAGGACTATTGTACAATGAGCAGTTCTTC
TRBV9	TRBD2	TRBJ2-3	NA	CASSAPGLAGPQNF	TGTGCCAGCAGCGCACCGGGACTAGCGGGCCCCCAGAATTTT
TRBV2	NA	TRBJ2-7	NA	CASRSISYEQYF	TGTGCCAGCAGGTCAATCTCCTACGAGCAGTACTTC
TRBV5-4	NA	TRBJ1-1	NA	CASSLGGEGSTEAFF	TGTGCCAGCAGCTTGGGAGGGGAGGGGAGCACTGAAGCTTTCTTT
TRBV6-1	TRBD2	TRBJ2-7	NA	CASSPPSGRTSEQYF	TGTGCCAGCAGCCCGCCGAGCGGGAGGACCTCAGAGCAGTACTTC
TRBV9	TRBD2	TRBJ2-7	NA	CASSASGRAWEQYF	TGTGCCAGCAGCGCTAGCGGGAGGGCCTGGGAGCAGTACTTC
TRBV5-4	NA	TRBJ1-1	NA	CASSEQGTEAFF	TGTGCCAGCAGCGAGCAGGGCACTGAAGCTTTCTTT
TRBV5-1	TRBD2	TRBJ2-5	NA	CASSQGTTQETQYF	TGCGCCAGCAGCCAAGGGACTACCCAAGAGACCCAGTACTTC
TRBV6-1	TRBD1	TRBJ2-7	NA	CATNLQGQGTYEQYF	TGTGCCACCAACCTGCAGGGACAGGGTACCTACGAGCAGTACTTC
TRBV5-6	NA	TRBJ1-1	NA	CASSLDRADTEAFF	TGTGCCAGCAGCTTGGACAGGGCGGACACTGAAGCTTTCTTT
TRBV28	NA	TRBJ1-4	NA	CASRTFGTNEKLFF	TGTGCCAGCAGGACTTTTGGGACTAATGAAAAACTGTTTTTT
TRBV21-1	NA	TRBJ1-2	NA	CASTRPPPGNYGYTF	TGTGCCAGCACCCGGCCACCTCCAGGGAACTATGGCTACACCTTC
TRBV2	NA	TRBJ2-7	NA	CASSGLQATEQYF	TGTGCCAGCAGCGGATTACAGGCGACCGAGCAGTACTTC
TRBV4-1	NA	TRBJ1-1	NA	CASSQVEEGGAFF	TGCGCCAGCAGCCAAGTAGAAGAGGGAGGTGCTTTCTTT
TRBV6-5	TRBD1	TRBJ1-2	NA	CASSYRDRGSYTF	TGTGCCAGCAGTTACCGGGACAGGGGTAGCTACACCTTC
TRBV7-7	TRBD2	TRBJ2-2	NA	CASSPKLSGAFGGELFF	TGTGCCAGCAGCCCAAAGCTTAGCGGGGCTTTCGGCGGGGAGCTGTTTTTT
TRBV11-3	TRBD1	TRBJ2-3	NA	CASKILPGQGPDTQYF	TGTGCCAGCAAAATTCTCCCGGGACAGGGGCCAGATACGCAGTATTTT
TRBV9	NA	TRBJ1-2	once	CASSVDRDYGYTF	TGTGCCAGCAGCGTAGACAGGGACTATGGCTACACCTTC
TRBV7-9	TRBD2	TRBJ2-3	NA	CACTGGNTDTQYF	TGTGCCTGCACGGGGGGGAACACAGATACGCAGTATTTT
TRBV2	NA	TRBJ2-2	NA	CASSGSGWYTGELFF	TGTGCCAGCAGCGGGAGCGGGTGGTACACCGGGGAGCTGTTTTTT
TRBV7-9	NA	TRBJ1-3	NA	CASSSLKGAGNTIYF	TGTGCCAGCAGCTCCCTTAAGGGGGCTGGAAACACCATATATTTT
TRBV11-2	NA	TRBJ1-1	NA	CASSPTLNTEAFF	TGTGCCAGCAGCCCAACACTGAACACTGAAGCTTTCTTT
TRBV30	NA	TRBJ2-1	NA	CAWSVLSDGHYNEQFF	TGTGCCTGGAGTGTACTAAGTGATGGACATTACAATGAGCAGTTCTTC
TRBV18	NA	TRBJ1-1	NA	CASSPGEDTEAFF	TGTGCCAGCTCACCCGGGGAGGACACTGAAGCTTTCTTT
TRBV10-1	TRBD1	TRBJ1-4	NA	CASSGQGAEKLFF	TGCGCCAGCAGCGGACAGGGGGCGGAAAAACTGTTTTTT
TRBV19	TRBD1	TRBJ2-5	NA	CASSARQGLGETQYF	TGTGCCAGTAGTGCAAGACAGGGATTAGGGGAGACCCAGTACTTC